This record covers a single TCR beta chain. As yet, its antigen is unknown. The data originate from a study of CD4 T cells in relation to SARS-CoV-2 and coronaviruses. Study results and limitations: Monoreactive clones expanded significantly more to SARS-CoV-2 than crossreactive clones did.

Only in-frame clones appear in the TCRdb table, and some are missing; sequencing was by immunoSEQ multiplex PCR. The sample holds roughly 71,000 clones, approximately 87% seen once. Unexposed donor CD4+ T cells date from about 2011-2018, before the COVID-19 pandemic. Cryopreserved PBMCs were CD4-enriched, then split into naive and memory cells. V was pared by 5 bases and J by 6 bases, with 8 bases of the junction left unmatched. Germline values: CDR1 KGHSH, CDR2 LQKENI. This CDR3 contains 14 residues. Sequencing input: memory CD4+ T cells from PBMCs. This TCR derives from a human donor in good health. The chain recombines TRBV18 with TRBJ1-1; 8 bases map to TRBD1. CDR3 amino acids: CASSSMTGVAEAFF. CDR3 DNA: TGTGCCAGCTCATCGATGACAGGGGTAGCTGAAGCTTTCTTT.